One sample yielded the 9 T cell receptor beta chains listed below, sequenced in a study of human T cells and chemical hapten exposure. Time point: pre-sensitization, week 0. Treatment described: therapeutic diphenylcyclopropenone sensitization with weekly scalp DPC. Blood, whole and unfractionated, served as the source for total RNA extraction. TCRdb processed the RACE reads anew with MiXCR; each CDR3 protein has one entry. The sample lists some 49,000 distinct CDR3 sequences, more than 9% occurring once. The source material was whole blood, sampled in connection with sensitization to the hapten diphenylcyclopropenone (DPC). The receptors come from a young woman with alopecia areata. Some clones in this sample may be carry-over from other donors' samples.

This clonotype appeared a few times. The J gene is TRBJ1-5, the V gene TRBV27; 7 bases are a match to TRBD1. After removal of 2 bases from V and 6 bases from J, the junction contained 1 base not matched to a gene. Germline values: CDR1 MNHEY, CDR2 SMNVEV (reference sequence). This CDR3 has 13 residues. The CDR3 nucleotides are TGTGCCAGCAGTTTAGACAGGGTTCAGCCCCAGCATTTT. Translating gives CASSLDRVQPQHF.

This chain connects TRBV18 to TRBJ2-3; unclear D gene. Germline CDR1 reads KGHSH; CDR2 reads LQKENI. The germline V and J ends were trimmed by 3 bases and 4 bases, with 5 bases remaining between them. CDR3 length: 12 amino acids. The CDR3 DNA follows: TGTGCCAGCTCACCTTGCGCAGATACGCAGTATTTT. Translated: CASSPCADTQYF. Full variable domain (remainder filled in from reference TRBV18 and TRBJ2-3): NAGVMQNPRHLVRRRGQEARLRCSPMKGHSHVYWYRQLPEEGLKFMVYLQKENIIDESGMPKERFSAEFPKEGPSILRIQQVVRGDSAAYFCASSPCADTQYFGPGTRLTVL.

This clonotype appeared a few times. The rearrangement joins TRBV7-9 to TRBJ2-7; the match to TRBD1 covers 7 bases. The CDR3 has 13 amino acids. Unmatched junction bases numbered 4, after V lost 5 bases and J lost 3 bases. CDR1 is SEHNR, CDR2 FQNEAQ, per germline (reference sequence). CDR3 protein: CASSQGQYYEQYF. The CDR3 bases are TGTGCCAGCAGCCAGGGACAGTACTACGAGCAGTACTTC.

CDR3 loop: CASSPLVIMGGLPGTDTQYF. For the CDR3, the DNA is TGTGCCAGCAGTCCCCTGGTGATCATGGGTGGGTTGCCGGGCACAGATACGCAGTATTTT. The chain carries TRBV28 and TRBJ2-3, with unresolved D. CDR1 MDHEN and CDR2 SYDVKM come from the germline V gene. Trimming shortened V by 5 bases and J by 1 base, and 28 bases separated the two germline ends. This CDR3 has 20 residues.

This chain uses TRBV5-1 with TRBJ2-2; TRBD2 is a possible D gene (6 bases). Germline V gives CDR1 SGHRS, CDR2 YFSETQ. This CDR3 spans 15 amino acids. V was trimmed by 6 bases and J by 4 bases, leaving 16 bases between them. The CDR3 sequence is CASISSSASTGELFF. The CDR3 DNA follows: TGCGCCAGCATATCTTCTAGCGCGAGCACCGGGGAGCTGTTTTTT.

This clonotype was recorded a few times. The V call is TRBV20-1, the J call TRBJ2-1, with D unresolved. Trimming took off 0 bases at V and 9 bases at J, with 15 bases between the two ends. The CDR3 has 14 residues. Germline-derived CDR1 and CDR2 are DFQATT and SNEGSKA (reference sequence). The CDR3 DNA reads TGCAGTGCTAGAGAGAGTAATGACGGCGGTGAGCAGTTCTTC. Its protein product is CSARESNDGGEQFF.

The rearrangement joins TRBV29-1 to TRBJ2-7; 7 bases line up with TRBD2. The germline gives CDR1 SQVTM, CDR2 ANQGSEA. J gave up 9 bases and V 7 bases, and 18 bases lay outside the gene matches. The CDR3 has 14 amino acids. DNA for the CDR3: TGCAGCGCCGGGGCCACGGCCCGGTCGGGGGGGCAGTACTTC. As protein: CSAGATARSGGQYF.

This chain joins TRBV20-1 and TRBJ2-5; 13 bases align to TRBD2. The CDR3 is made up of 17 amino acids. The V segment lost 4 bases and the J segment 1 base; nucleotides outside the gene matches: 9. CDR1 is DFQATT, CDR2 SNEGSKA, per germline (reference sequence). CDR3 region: CSATRLAGGGSQETQYF. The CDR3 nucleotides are TGCAGTGCTACCCGACTAGCGGGGGGCGGGTCCCAAGAGACCCAGTACTTC.

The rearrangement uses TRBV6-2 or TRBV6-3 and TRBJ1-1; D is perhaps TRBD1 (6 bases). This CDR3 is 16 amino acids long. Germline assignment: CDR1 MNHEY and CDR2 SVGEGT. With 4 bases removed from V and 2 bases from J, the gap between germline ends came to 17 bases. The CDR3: CASSSGHHTGNTEAFF. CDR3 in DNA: TGTGCCAGCAGTTCGGGACATCATACCGGTAACACTGAAGCTTTCTTT.